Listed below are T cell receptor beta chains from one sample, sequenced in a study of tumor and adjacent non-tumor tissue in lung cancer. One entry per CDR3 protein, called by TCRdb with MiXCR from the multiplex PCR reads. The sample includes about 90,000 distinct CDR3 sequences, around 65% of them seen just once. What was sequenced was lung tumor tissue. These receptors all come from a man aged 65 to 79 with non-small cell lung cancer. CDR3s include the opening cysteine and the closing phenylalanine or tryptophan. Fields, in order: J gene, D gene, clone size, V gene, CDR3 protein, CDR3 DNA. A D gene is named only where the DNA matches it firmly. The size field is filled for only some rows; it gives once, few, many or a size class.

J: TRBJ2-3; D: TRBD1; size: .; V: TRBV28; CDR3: CASSFHRTGYTDTQYF; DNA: TGTGCCAGCAGTTTTCATAGGACAGGGTACACAGATACGCAGTATTTT
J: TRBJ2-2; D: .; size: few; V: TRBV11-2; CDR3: CASSLGKGRTGELFF; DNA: TGTGCCAGCAGCCTAGGCAAGGGGAGAACAGGGGAGCTGTTTTTT
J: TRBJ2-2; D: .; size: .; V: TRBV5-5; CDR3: CVSSFGGHLTARELFF; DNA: TGTGTCAGCAGCTTCGGGGGCCACTTGACGGCCAGGGAGCTGTTTTTT
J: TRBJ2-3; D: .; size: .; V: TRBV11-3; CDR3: CASSFPAQGLQTADTQYF; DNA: TGTGCCAGCAGCTTCCCGGCACAGGGCCTCCAGACAGCAGATACGCAGTATTTT
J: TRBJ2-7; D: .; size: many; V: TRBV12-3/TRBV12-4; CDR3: CASSKTGIEQYF; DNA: TGTGCCAGCAGTAAAACAGGGATCGAGCAGTACTTC
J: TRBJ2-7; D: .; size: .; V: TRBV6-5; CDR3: CASSYGILTTSYEQCF; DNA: TGTGCCAGCAGTTACGGGATCCTCACCACCTCCTACGAGCAGTGTTTC
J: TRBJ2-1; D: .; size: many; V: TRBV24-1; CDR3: CATRGGDREQFF; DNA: TGTGCCACCAGGGGAGGGGACAGGGAGCAGTTCTTC
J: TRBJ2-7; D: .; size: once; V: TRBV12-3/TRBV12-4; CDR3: CVSNRLGYEQYF; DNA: TGTGTCAGCAATAGACTGGGTTACGAGCAGTACTTC
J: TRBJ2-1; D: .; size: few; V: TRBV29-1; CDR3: CSVVRSEGEQFF; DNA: TGCAGCGTTGTGAGAAGCGAGGGTGAGCAATTCTTC
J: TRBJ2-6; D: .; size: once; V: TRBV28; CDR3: CASNLISRGMAGANVLTF; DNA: TGTGCCAGCAATCTAATCAGTAGAGGCATGGCTGGGGCCAACGTCCTGACTTTC
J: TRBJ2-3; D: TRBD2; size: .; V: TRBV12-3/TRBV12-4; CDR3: CASRSTSEGRGDTQYF; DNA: TGTGCCAGCAGATCGACTAGCGAGGGCCGGGGAGATACGCAGTATTTT
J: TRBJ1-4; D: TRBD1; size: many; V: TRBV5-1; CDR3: CASSLSPVGQVNEKLFF; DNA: TGCGCCAGCAGCCTATCCCCCGTGGGACAGGTCAATGAAAAACTGTTTTTT
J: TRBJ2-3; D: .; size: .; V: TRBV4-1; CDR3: CASNHKGRLVASTDTQYF; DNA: TGCGCCAGCAACCACAAGGGAAGACTAGTGGCTAGCACAGATACGCAGTATTTT
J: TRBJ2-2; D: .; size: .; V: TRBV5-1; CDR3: CASTSPNRGSTGELLF; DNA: TGCGCCAGCACCTCCCCTAACCGAGGGAGCACCGGGGAGCTGTTGTTT
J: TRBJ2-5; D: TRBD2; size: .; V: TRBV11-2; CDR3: CASSLRGRVQESQYF; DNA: TGTGCCAGCAGCCTACGCGGGAGGGTCCAAGAGTCCCAGTACTTC
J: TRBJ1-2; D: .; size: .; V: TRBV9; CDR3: CASSPAESNHGYAF; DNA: TGTGCCAGCAGCCCCGCGGAATCTAACCATGGCTACGCCTTC
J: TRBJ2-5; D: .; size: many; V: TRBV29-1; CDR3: CSVLAGRGNPMETQYF; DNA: TGCAGCGTTTTAGCGGGCAGGGGGAACCCCATGGAGACCCAGTACTTC
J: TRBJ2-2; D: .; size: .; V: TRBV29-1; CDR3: CSVDRKNTGELFF; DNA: TGCAGCGTTGACAGGAAGAACACCGGGGAGCTGTTTTTT
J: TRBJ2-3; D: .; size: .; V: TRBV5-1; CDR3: CASSLGVVRTDTQYF; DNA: TGCGCCAGCAGCTTGGGCGTAGTCAGGACAGATACGCAGTATTTT
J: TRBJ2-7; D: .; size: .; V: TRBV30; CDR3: CVWSVGADLGEQYF; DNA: TGTGTCTGGAGTGTAGGGGCCGACCTGGGTGAGCAGTACTTC
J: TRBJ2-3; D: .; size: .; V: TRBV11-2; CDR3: CASNPLDGGSTDAQYF; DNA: TGTGCCAGCAACCCTTTAGACGGGGGAAGCACAGATGCGCAGTATTTT
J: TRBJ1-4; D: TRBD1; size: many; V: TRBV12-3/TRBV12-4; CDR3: CASRSTQGAKKLFF; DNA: TGTGCCAGCCGATCTACGCAGGGGGCGAAAAAACTGTTTTTT
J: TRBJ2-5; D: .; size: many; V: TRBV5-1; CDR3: CASSFTGQETQYF; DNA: TGCGCCAGCAGCTTTACAGGACAAGAGACCCAGTACTTC
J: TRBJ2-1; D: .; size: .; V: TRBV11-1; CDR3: CANREQLSSHNEQFF; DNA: TGTGCCAACAGGGAACAGCTTAGCTCCCACAATGAGCAGTTCTTC
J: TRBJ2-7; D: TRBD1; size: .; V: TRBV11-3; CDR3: CASYMTGRNEQYF; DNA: TGTGCCAGCTACATGACAGGGCGCAACGAGCAGTACTTC
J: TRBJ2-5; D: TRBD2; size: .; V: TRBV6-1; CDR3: CACSAPSGGSLKTQYF; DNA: TGTGCCTGTAGTGCTCCTAGCGGGGGTTCGCTGAAGACCCAGTACTTC
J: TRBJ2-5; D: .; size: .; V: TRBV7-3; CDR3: CASSLDGRGTQYF; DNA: TGTGCCAGCAGCTTAGACGGTCGAGGGACCCAGTACTTC
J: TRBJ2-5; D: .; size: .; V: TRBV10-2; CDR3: CASSDTRKESQYF; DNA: TGCGCCAGCAGTGATACACGGAAAGAGAGCCAGTACTTC
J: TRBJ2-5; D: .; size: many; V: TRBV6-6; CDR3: CASSRPGRETQYF; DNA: TGTGCCAGCAGTCGACCGGGAAGAGAGACCCAGTACTTC
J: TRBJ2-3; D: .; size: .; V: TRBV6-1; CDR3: CASSEPPEANTDTQYF; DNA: TGTGCCAGCAGTGAACCACCAGAGGCTAACACAGACACGCAGTATTTT
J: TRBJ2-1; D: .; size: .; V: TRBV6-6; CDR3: CASSYPWGEQIF; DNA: TGTGCTAGCAGTTACCCGTGGGGCGAGCAGATCTTC
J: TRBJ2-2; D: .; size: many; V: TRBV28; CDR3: CASILTAGYGELFF; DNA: TGTGCCAGCATCTTAACAGCGGGTTACGGGGAGCTGTTTTTT
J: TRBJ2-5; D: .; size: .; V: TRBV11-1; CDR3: CVSSGVVQGLYF; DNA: TGTGTCAGCAGCGGAGTCGTACAGGGCCTGTACTTC
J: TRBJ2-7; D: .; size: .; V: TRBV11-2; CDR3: CTSSLDRGGRYVQYF; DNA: TGTACCAGCAGCTTAGATAGGGGGGGGCGTTACGTTCAGTACTTC
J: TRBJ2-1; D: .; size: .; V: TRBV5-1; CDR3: CASSFGNSCNEQFF; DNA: TGCGCCAGCAGCTTTGGCAACTCCTGCAATGAGCAGTTCTTC
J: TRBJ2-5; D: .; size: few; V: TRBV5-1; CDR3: CASSLLGVNQETQYF; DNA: TGCGCCAGCAGCCTCCTCGGGGTGAACCAAGAGACCCAGTACTTC
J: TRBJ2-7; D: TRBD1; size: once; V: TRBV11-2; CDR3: CPSTLDREREQYF; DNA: TGTCCCAGCACCCTGGACAGGGAACGCGAGCAGTACTTC
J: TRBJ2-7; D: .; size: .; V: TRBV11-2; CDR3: CASNLSLGGFYEQYF; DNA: TGTGCCAGCAATCTCTCCCTTGGGGGTTTCTACGAGCAGTACTTC
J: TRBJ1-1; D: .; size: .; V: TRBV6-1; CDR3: CASGRQEQNSETFF; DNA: TGTGCCAGCGGCCGACAGGAACAGAACTCTGAAACTTTCTTT
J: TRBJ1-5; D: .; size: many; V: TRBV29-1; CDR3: CSVGHSNNQPQHF; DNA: TGCAGCGTTGGTCACAGCAACAATCAGCCCCAGCATTTT
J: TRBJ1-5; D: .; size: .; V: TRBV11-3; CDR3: CANSLDEGNYSNQPQHF; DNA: TGTGCCAATAGCTTAGACGAGGGAAATTATAGCAATCAGCCCCAGCATTTT
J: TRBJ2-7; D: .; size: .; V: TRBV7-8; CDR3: CTSKGSELAYEQYF; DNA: TGTACCAGCAAAGGGAGTGAATTGGCCTATGAGCAGTACTTC
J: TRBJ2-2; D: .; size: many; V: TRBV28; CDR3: CASSPTNTGELFF; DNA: TGTGCCAGCAGTCCTACGAACACCGGGGAGCTGTTTTTT
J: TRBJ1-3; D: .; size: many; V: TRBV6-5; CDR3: CASSYTGSGNTIYF; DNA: TGTGCCAGCAGTTACACGGGCTCTGGAAACACCATATATTTT
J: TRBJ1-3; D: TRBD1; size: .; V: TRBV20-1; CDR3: CSATNPGQGGNIIYF; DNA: TGCAGTGCAACGAATCCGGGACAGGGGGGAAACATCATATATTTT
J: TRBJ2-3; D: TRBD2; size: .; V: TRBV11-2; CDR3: CASSSGTTTRSDTQYF; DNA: TGTGCCAGCAGTTCCGGGACTACCACTCGGTCAGATACGCAGTATTTT
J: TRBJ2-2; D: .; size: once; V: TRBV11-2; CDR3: CASSLAMGRGPNTGSCFF; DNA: .
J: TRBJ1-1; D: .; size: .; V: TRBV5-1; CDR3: CASRSSPWFEAFF; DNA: TGCGCGAGCAGAAGTTCCCCGTGGTTTGAAGCTTTCTTT
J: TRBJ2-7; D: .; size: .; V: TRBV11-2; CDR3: CASSFSGPDTHEQYF; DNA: TGTGCCAGCAGCTTCTCGGGGCCAGATACCCACGAGCAGTACTTC
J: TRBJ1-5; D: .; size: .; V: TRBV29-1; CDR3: CSVGQGNQPQQF; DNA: .
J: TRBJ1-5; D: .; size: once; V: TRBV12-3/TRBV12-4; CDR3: CASSQSSNQPRHF; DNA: TGTGCCAGCAGCCAAAGTAGCAATCAGCCCCGGCATTTC
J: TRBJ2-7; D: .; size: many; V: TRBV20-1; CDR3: CSARPGNSYEQYF; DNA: TGCAGTGCTAGGCCCGGGAACTCCTACGAGCAGTACTTC
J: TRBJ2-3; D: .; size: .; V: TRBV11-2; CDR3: CAGSLLAVSTDTHYF; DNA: TGTGCCGGCAGCTTACTAGCAGTCAGCACAGATACGCATTATTTT